The source of this T cell receptor beta chain is a study of T cells in Graves' hyperthyroidism and ophthalmopathy. Study-wide results and caveats: Blood held most thyroid clonotypes expanded above 0.001 frequency.

Researchers took RNA transcripts and amplified the TCR beta CDR3 regions from them. First-round RT-PCR of the TCR CDR3 relied on the HTBI primer set. TCRdb re-called the multiplex PCR reads with MiXCR, one entry per CDR3 protein. Of almost 500,000 distinct CDR3 sequences listed, less than 25% are singletons. V was cut by 2 bases and J by 5 bases, with 12 bases left in between. This CDR3 is built from 14 residues. Source material for PBMCs was more than 7.5 ml fresh peripheral blood. Of note for this clonotype: The antigen remains unidentified.

The V call is TRBV12-3 or TRBV12-4, the J call TRBJ2-5, with D tentatively TRBD2 (6 bases). Sequencing input: blood. This receptor was obtained from a woman aged 70-85 years with Graves' ophthalmopathy. The CDR3 sequence: CASSLLGGSETQYF. CDR3 sequence (DNA): TGTGCCAGCAGTTTATTGGGAGGTTCGGAGACCCAGTACTTC.